Presented here are 18 T cell receptor beta chains from one specimen sequenced in a study of blood T cell repertoires in COVID-19. Profiled with immunoSEQ multiplex PCR; TCRdb holds only in-frame clones, not every one. The data show under 250,000 clones, with 90% to 95% seen just once and about 0.8% held by the top ten. The specimen sequenced was peripheral blood. All receptors come from a man aged 55 to 70 with COVID-19, enrolled during active disease.

The chain links TRBV7-9 to TRBJ1-5; D not resolved. Trimming took off 3 bases at V and 6 bases at J, with 9 bases between the two ends. The germline V gene has CDR1 SEHNR and CDR2 FQNEAQ (reference sequence). The CDR3 sequence is 13 residues long. CDR3 residues: CASSFQSGQPQHF. The CDR3 DNA is TGTGCCAGCAGCTTTCAAAGCGGTCAGCCCCAGCATTTT.

The chain links TRBV19 to TRBJ1-5, with D possibly matching TRBD1 (5 bases). From germline, CDR1 is LNHDA and CDR2 SQIVND (reference sequence). This CDR3 region has 15 residues. V was shortened by 3 bases and J by 2 bases, with 11 bases between the two germline ends. In nucleotides, the CDR3 is TGTGCCAGTAGTATGAGAGGGGAGGGCAATCAGCCCCAGCATTTT. Translation: CASSMRGEGNQPQHF.

V gene TRBV4-2 combines with J gene TRBJ2-7; D is ambiguous. Looked up from germline, CDR1 is LGHNA and CDR2 is YNFKEQ. Trimming took 0 bases from V and 4 from J, leaving 16 bases between them. The CDR3 sequence is 16 residues long. The CDR3 bases are TGTGCCAGCAGCCAAGAGCTTGCGGCCCGTGGGTACGAGCAGTACTTC. Translation gives CASSQELAARGYEQYF.

This chain uses TRBV29-1 with TRBJ2-3; no firm D call. With 0 bases removed from V and 4 bases from J, the gap between germline ends came to 5 bases. In germline, CDR1 is SQVTM, CDR2 ANQGSEA. CDR3 length equals 12 residues. The CDR3 region is CSVEDLADTQYF. The CDR3, as DNA: TGCAGCGTTGAAGATCTAGCAGATACGCAGTATTTT.

The chain employs TRBV7-3 and TRBJ2-2, with D perhaps matching TRBD1 (5 bases). Germline-derived CDR1 and CDR2 are SGHTA and FQGTGA. V gave up 1 base and J gave up 0 bases, with 12 bases separating them. The CDR3 spans 17 residues. CDR3 nucleotides: TGTGCCAGCAGCTTAAAGCAGGCGACAGCGAACACCGGGGAGCTGTTTTTT. This gives the protein CASSLKQATANTGELFF. Full variable domain (outside the CDR3, taken from reference TRBV7-3 and TRBJ2-2): GAGVSQTPSNKVTEKGKYVELRCDPISGHTALYWYRQSLGQGPEFLIYFQGTGAADDSGLPNDRFFAVRPEGSVSTLKIQRTERGDSAVYLCASSLKQATANTGELFFGEGSRLTVL.

The chain recombines TRBV6-5 with TRBJ1-1; TRBD1 agrees at 9 bases. The trim removed 6 bases at V and 2 bases at J, leaving 7 bases unmatched. Germline values: CDR1 MNHEY, CDR2 SVGAGI. The CDR3 totals 15 residues. This CDR3 reads CASRTQGQGNTEAFF. Written as DNA, the CDR3 is TGTGCCAGCAGGACCCAGGGACAGGGAAACACTGAAGCTTTCTTT.

The rearrangement links TRBV7-3 to TRBJ1-2, with D possibly TRBD1 on 5 matching bases. V lost 1 base and J 7 bases, leaving 10 bases between the germline ends. There are 13 residues in the CDR3. In germline, CDR1 is SGHTA, CDR2 FQGTGA. CDR3 in DNA: TGTGCCAGCAGCTTAAACCAGGGCCGTGGCTACACCTTC. Residues: CASSLNQGRGYTF.

This chain uses TRBV19 with TRBJ2-2; 7 bases map to TRBD2. The V gene's germline CDR1 is LNHDA and CDR2 SQIVND (reference sequence). The CDR3 spans 15 residues. Germline trimming cut 6 bases from V and 6 bases from J; bases unmatched to any gene: 10. The CDR3 DNA follows: TGTGCCAGTAGCAGGGCGGGAGAGGGGTCCGGGGAGCTGTTTTTT. It yields the protein CASSRAGEGSGELFF.

The CDR3 spells CAISGKNRVGRQPLYEQYF. In DNA form, the CDR3 reads TGTGCCATCAGTGGAAAAAATAGGGTCGGGAGGCAGCCACTTTACGAGCAGTACTTC. The chain employs TRBV10-3 and TRBJ2-7; TRBD2 matches at 7 bases. The CDR3 consists of 19 residues. Germline CDR1 and CDR2: ENHRY and SYGVKD. The V and J ends lost 4 bases and 4 bases, in that order; junction bases with no gene match: 22.

The V gene is TRBV27, the J gene TRBJ1-2; no reliable D call. CDR1 and CDR2 (germline): MNHEY, SMNVEV (reference sequence). Trimming pared 3 bases from V and 7 bases from J, leaving 12 bases between. The CDR3 runs to 13 residues. CDR3 loop: CASSFNMGGGYTF. The CDR3 nucleotides read TGTGCCAGCAGTTTTAACATGGGAGGTGGCTACACCTTC.

This chain connects TRBV28 to TRBJ2-3; 10 bases match TRBD1. V dropped 5 bases and J dropped 4; count of bases not matched to a gene: 9. Germline values: CDR1 MDHEN, CDR2 SYDVKM. This CDR3 spans 16 amino acids. The CDR3 loop is CASSPGTGVRSDTQYF. As DNA, the CDR3 is TGTGCCAGCAGTCCTGGGACAGGGGTTAGGTCAGATACGCAGTATTTT.

The CDR3 sequence is CASTLATTRGRNTQYF. The CDR3 DNA is TGTGCCAGCACCCTGGCCACTACGAGAGGGAGGAATACGCAGTATTTT. V gene TRBV5-6 combines with J gene TRBJ2-3; TRBD2 is a possible D gene (6 bases). Trimming left V 6 bases short and J 7 bases short, with 24 bases between. Germline loops: CDR1 SGHDT, CDR2 YYEEEE. This CDR3 comprises 16 residues.

This clone was picked up a small number of times. The chain combines TRBV4-3 with TRBJ1-4; tentatively, D is TRBD1 (5 bases). Trimming took 0 bases from V and 3 from J, leaving 11 bases between them. Germline CDR1 and CDR2: LGHNA and YSLEER. The CDR3 has 16 residues. The DNA for the CDR3 is TGCGCCAGCAGCCAAGATCGTGACAGCTCTAATGAAAAACTGTTTTTT. This gives the protein CASSQDRDSSNEKLFF.

V is TRBV21-1 and J is TRBJ2-7; the D call TRBD2 from the table was never checked on the DNA. TRBV21-1 is a pseudogene locus. This CDR3 comprises 15 residues. The CDR3 DNA reads as TGTGCCAGCAGCACGCATTCGGACGGGACCTACGAGCAGTACTTC. Translated, it gives CASSTHSDGTYEQYF.

This clone was recorded only once. V is TRBV5-4 and J is TRBJ1-4, with 7 bases lining up with TRBD1. This CDR3 comprises 14 residues. V lost 2 bases, J lost 6 bases, and 4 bases stayed unmatched. Germline values: CDR1 SGHNT, CDR2 YYREEE (reference sequence). The chain's CDR3 is CASSLTGTDEKLFF. DNA for the CDR3: TGTGCCAGCAGCTTAACCGGGACAGATGAAAAACTGTTTTTT.

This chain joins TRBV9 and TRBJ2-1; 7 nucleotides line up with TRBD2. Losses at the gene ends were 0 bases for V and 4 bases for J; bases not matched to a gene: 4. This CDR3 is 15 amino acids long. Germline V gene lookup returns CDR1 SGDLS and CDR2 YYNGEE. In DNA form, the CDR3 reads TGTGCCAGCAGCGTAGCACGGGGGGAGTACAATGAGCAGTTCTTC. It yields the protein CASSVARGEYNEQFF. The full variable domain, rest sourced from reference TRBV9 and TRBJ2-1, is DSGVTQTPKHLITATGQRVTLRCSPRSGDLSVYWYQQSLDQGLQFLIQYYNGEERAKGNILERFSAQQFPDLHSELNLSSLELGDSALYFCASSVARGEYNEQFFGPGTRLTVL.

This chain joins TRBV18 and TRBJ2-6; 9 bases line up with TRBD1. J gave up 1 base and V 5 bases, and 6 bases lay outside the gene matches. Per the germline V gene, CDR1 is KGHSH and CDR2 is LQKENI. The CDR3 has 17 residues. CDR3 in DNA: TGTGCCAGCTCATCCGGGACAGGGATATCTGGGGCCAACGTCCTGACTTTC. Its protein product is CASSSGTGISGANVLTF.

The J gene is TRBJ1-2, the V gene TRBV5-8; maybe TRBD1 (6 bases). Looked up from germline, CDR1 is SGHTS and CDR2 is YDEGEE. The CDR3 extends over 14 amino acids. Trimming pared 4 bases from V and 7 bases from J, leaving 17 bases between. For the CDR3, the DNA is TGTGCCAGCAGCACAGGGCCACGAGGGGGTGGCTACACCTTC. Translating gives CASSTGPRGGGYTF.